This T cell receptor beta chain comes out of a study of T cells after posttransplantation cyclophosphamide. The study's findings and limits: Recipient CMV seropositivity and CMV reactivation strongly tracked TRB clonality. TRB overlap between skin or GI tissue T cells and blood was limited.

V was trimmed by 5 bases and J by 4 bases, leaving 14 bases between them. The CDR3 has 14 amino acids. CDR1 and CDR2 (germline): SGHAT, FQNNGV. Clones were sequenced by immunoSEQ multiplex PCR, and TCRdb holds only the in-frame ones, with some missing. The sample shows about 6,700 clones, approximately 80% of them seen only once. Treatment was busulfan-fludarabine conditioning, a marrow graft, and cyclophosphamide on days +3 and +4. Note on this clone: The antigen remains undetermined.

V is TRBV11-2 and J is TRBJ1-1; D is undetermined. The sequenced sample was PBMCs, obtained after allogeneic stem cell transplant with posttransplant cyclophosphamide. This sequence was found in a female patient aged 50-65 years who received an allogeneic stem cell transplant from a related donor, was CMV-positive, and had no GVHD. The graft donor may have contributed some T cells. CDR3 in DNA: TGTGCCAGCAGCATCTACGGGAAATCCACTGAAGCTTTCTTT. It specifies CASSIYGKSTEAFF.